Below, 19 T cell receptor beta chains from the same sample are listed, as sequenced in a study of CXCR3-negative and CXCR3-positive naive CD8 T cells. General study points: TRB CDR3s were more hydrophobic in CXCR3-positive than in CXCR3-negative naive cells.

Researchers prepared the TRB cDNA libraries using 5' RACE with UMI labels. TCRdb reanalyzed the 5' RACE reads and collapses them to one entry per CDR3 protein, without DNA. This repertoire includes approximately 100,000 distinct CDR3 sequences. Their antigens are not known. The sample was naive CXCR3+ CD8+ T cells from blood. Regarding subset: CD45RO-CCR7+CD27+CD95- naive CD8+ T cells expressing CXCR3 (TNR3+). All receptors come from a human donor in good health. Some clones in this sample may be carry-over from other donors' samples.

V usage is TRBV4-3 and J usage is TRBJ2-7; the D call of TRBD2 rests on TCRdb alone, since no DNA is present to check it. Germline assignment: CDR1 LGHNA and CDR2 YSLEER. The CDR3 runs 15 residues. The CDR3 protein is CASSQDPLAGDEQYF.

The V gene is TRBV27, the J gene TRBJ2-7; TCRdb returns TRBD2, unconfirmable since there is no DNA. Germline V lookup: CDR1 MNHEY, CDR2 SMNVEV (reference sequence). This CDR3 contains 14 residues. This chain's CDR3 is CASSLRAGSAEQYF.

CDR3 protein: CASSSLGGGLQETQYF. The J gene is TRBJ2-5, the V gene TRBV7-2; the D call of TRBD2 rests on TCRdb alone, since no DNA is present to check it. CDR1 and CDR2 from the germline V gene are SGHTA and FQGNSA. The CDR3 consists of 16 residues.

V gene TRBV4-2 combines with J gene TRBJ1-5. The germline gives CDR1 LGHNA, CDR2 YNFKEQ. This CDR3 contains 16 residues. CDR3: CASSQDLWTPNQPQHF.

The chain is built from TRBV7-2 and TRBJ2-7; as DNA is missing, the TRBD2 call by TCRdb cannot be tested. The V gene's germline CDR1 is SGHTA and CDR2 FQGNSA. The CDR3 totals 13 residues. CDR3 sequence reads: CASSSGTGYEQYF.

J is TRBJ2-7 and V is TRBV10-3. Germline V lookup: CDR1 ENHRY, CDR2 SYGVKD. The CDR3 has 12 amino acids. The CDR3 sequence: CAIRADNYEQYF.

The chain carries TRBV7-2 and TRBJ2-3. CDR3 length: 15 residues. The germline CDR1 and CDR2 sequences are SGHTA and FQGNSA. The CDR3 sequence is CASSFVGLALDTQYF.

The gene calls are TRBV9 and TRBJ2-1. CDR3 length: 16 amino acids. Germline assignment: CDR1 SGDLS and CDR2 YYNGEE. The CDR3 loop reads CASSPSGEGLYNEQFF.

The chain has TRBV7-2 and TRBJ2-1. Germline V gives CDR1 SGHTA, CDR2 FQGNSA. CDR3 size: 12 residues. CDR3 loop: CASSLMEYEQFF.

V gene TRBV27 combines with J gene TRBJ1-1. This CDR3 contains 12 residues. Germline loops: CDR1 MNHEY, CDR2 SMNVEV (reference sequence). The CDR3 reads CASSLIGERAFF.

J is TRBJ1-1 and V is TRBV29-1; checking the TCRdb D call of TRBD1 is not possible without DNA. CDR1 and CDR2 from the germline V gene are SQVTM and ANQGSEA. The CDR3 consists of 18 residues. The CDR3: CSVEGAGGAGGLGPGAFF.

This sequence joins TRBV5-1 and TRBJ1-2. The CDR3 totals 20 residues. Germline-derived CDR1 and CDR2 are SGHRS and YFSETQ. The CDR3 loop reads CASSLGTYVSTNQNHYGYTF.

V gene TRBV29-1 combines with J gene TRBJ2-5. CDR1 and CDR2 (germline): SQVTM, ANQGSEA. This CDR3 comprises 11 residues. CDR3 region: CSERSQETQYF.

The chain has TRBV5-1 and TRBJ2-5; no DNA is available, so the TRBD1 call from TCRdb remains unchecked. The CDR3 is 15 residues long. The germline CDR1 and CDR2 sequences are SGHRS and YFSETQ. The CDR3 sequence is CASSFYVAGEETQYF.

This chain connects TRBV29-1 to TRBJ2-1; the TCRdb call, TRBD1, lacks DNA for checking. The germline gives CDR1 SQVTM, CDR2 ANQGSEA. CDR3 length: 14 residues. CDR3 residues: CSGDPRDPYNEQFF.

The chain carries TRBV20-1 and TRBJ2-7; no DNA is available, so the TRBD1 call from TCRdb remains unchecked. The germline CDR1 and CDR2 sequences are DFQATT and SNEGSKA (reference sequence). The CDR3 has 13 amino acids. The CDR3 region is CSASRDSPYEQYF.

V gene TRBV19 combines with J gene TRBJ2-7; the TCRdb call, TRBD2, lacks DNA for checking. Germline V gives CDR1 LNHDA, CDR2 SQIVND (reference sequence). The CDR3 covers 15 residues. The CDR3 protein is CASSPAGTAYYEQYF.

The chain carries TRBV25-1 and TRBJ2-7. This CDR3 region has 13 residues. CDR1 and CDR2 from the germline V gene are MGHDK and SYGVNS. The CDR3 spells CASSWVGLYEQYF.

The chain is built from TRBV6-2 or TRBV6-3 and TRBJ2-7; the D call from TCRdb, TRBD2, cannot be confirmed without DNA. CDR1 and CDR2 from the germline V gene are MNHEY and SVGEGT. This CDR3 region has 17 residues. The CDR3 here is CASSCSTRDSSSYEQYF.